This TCR beta chain came from a study of response to subunit inactivated influenza vaccine. Findings of the study overall: Only a handful of new T cells, the authors suggested, are recruited with each seasonal influenza vaccination.

V lost 5 bases and J lost 4; bases outside the gene matches: 5. This CDR3 spans 15 amino acids. Germline-derived CDR1 and CDR2 are SEHNR and FQNEAQ (reference sequence). TCRdb called the RT-PCR reads again in MiXCR, with one record for every CDR3 protein. The sample consists of about 520,000 distinct CDR3 sequences, approximately 7.2% of them appearing once. This clonotype was observed a handful of times. Its antigen remains unknown. Sequenced material: PBMCs from blood, taken about 23 months after vaccination. The chain carries TRBV7-9 and TRBJ2-5; TRBD1 aligns across 12 bases. The sequence came from a man aged 45-69 years who received an inactivated influenza vaccine. The chain's CDR3 is CASSNRDRGRETQYF. The DNA of the CDR3 is TGTGCCAGCAGCAACCGGGACAGGGGGCGAGAGACCCAGTACTTC. Based on the CDR3 plus reference TRBV7-9 and TRBJ2-5, the full variable domain is DTGVSQNPRHKITKRGQNVTFRCDPISEHNRLYWYRQTLGQGPEFLTYFQNEAQLEKSRLLSDRFSAERPKGSFSTLEIQRTEQGDSAMYLCASSNRDRGRETQYFGPGTRLLVL.